This TCR beta chain was observed in a study of OX40 agonist ivuxolimab in advanced cancers. Background on the study: Patient treatment consisted of intravenous ivuxolimab administration every 2 weeks at 0.01 to 10 mg/kg.

TCRdb's table, derived via immunoSEQ multiplex PCR, lists solely in-frame clones and lacks some. The sample records approximately 25,000 clones, about three quarters being singletons. Findings and limits, study-wide: Researchers did not determine the expanded peripheral T cells' antigen specificity. Clonal expansion was seen in CD4+ and CD8+ blood T cells by week 6 at 0.1 to 3.0 mg/kg. Expanded clones belonging to CD8+ T cells outnumbered, on average, those of CD4+.

About this clone itself: What it binds is not known.

The germline CDR1 and CDR2 sequences are ENHRY and SYGVKD. V trimming: 4 bases; J trimming: 6 bases; junction bases outside the gene matches: 10. The CDR3 runs 15 residues. The TCR was taken from an adult with an advanced solid tumor such as melanoma, head and neck, liver or kidney cancer. V and J are TRBV10-3 and TRBJ1-2; TRBD1 matches 8 bases. This material consisted of CD4+ or CD8+ T cells sorted from blood, taken in a trial of the OX40 agonist ivuxolimab. The CDR3 loop reads CAISGNAGGAHGYTF. The CDR3 nucleotides are TGTGCCATCAGTGGTAACGCAGGGGGCGCCCATGGCTACACCTTC.